This paragraph reports one T cell receptor beta chain. The sample is drawn from a study of blood T cell repertoires in COVID-19. The method was immunoSEQ multiplex PCR; TCRdb's version includes in-frame clones alone and lacks a portion of them. Counted here are tens of thousands of clones, around 86% occurring once; the ten biggest clones make up about 3.3%. Sequenced sample: peripheral blood. This receptor was taken from a woman in her seventies with acute or convalescent COVID-19.

CDR3 DNA sequence: TGTGCCAGCAGTTCATTAGGGGGCACCGGGGAGCTGTTTTTT. Translating gives CASSSLGGTGELFF. The chain recombines TRBV7-9 with TRBJ2-2, with D possibly matching TRBD1 (6 bases). This CDR3 is 14 amino acids long. V lost 6 bases and J 4 bases, leaving 12 bases between the germline ends. From germline, CDR1 is SEHNR and CDR2 FQNEAQ (reference sequence).